The present entry profiles one T cell receptor (beta chain) with its context. Its target is not known. The J segment lost 6 bases and the V segment lost 4 bases, leaving 8 bases of the junction unmatched. The CDR3 is 16 residues long. The germline V gene encodes CDR1 SGHNT and CDR2 YYREEE (reference sequence). This sample was included in a study of graft-versus-host responses after intestinal transplantation. Study in general: Each of the recipients got a multivisceral, liver-intestinal, or isolated intestinal transplant. Every one of the recipients received anti-thymocyte globulin induction and afterwards took tacrolimus and steroids for around three years. The study's findings and limits: Present in recipient marrow, GvH clones included some that appeared first in ileum or blood. Peak GvH clone levels in circulation were associated with early post-transplant HvG declines.

Libraries were prepared by immunoSEQ multiplex PCR; TCRdb keeps only in-frame clonotypes and omits some of them. The sample includes 100,000 or so clones, approximately 95% of them seen just once. The chain links TRBV5-4 to TRBJ2-1; 12 nucleotides line up with TRBD2. The TCR originated in a human donor who was the organ donor for an intestinal transplant. The material was unstimulated CD8+ T cells sorted from spleen or lymph node cells, obtained before transplant. This CDR3 is CASSGTTSGSVNEQFF. DNA of the CDR3: TGTGCCAGCAGCGGGACGACTAGCGGGAGTGTCAATGAGCAGTTCTTC.